Listed below are T cell receptor beta chains from one sample, sequenced in a study of regulatory T cells in long-lasting Graves disease. TCRdb processed the multiplex PCR reads anew with MiXCR; each CDR3 protein has one entry. The profile shows some 420,000 distinct CDR3 sequences, approximately 23% of them singletons. The sequenced sample was peripheral blood mononuclear cells (PBMCs), obtained when the disease was refractory, from a patient treated with antithyroid drugs. The receptors shown here come from a female donor with Graves disease. Both conserved end residues are part of each CDR3. D genes are given only for firm matches. The size field is filled for only some rows; it gives once, few, many or a size class.

j_gene,abundance,d_gene,v_gene,CDR3aa,CDR3nt
TRBJ1-1,.,TRBD1,TRBV6-2/TRBV6-3,CASRVGQWGTEAFF,TGTGCCAGCAGGGTGGGACAGTGGGGCACTGAAGCTTTCTTT
TRBJ2-1,.,TRBD2,TRBV3-1,CASSQDFTSGIYNEQFF,TGTGCCAGCAGCCAAGACTTCACTAGCGGAATCTACAATGAGCAGTTCTTC
TRBJ1-1,many,.,TRBV11-2,CASSSGRDAFF,TGTGCCAGCAGCTCGGGCAGGGATGCTTTCTTT
TRBJ1-1,many,.,TRBV2,CASSQVLGGAEAFF,TGTGCCAGCAGTCAAGTTCTTGGGGGGGCTGAAGCTTTCTTT
TRBJ1-2,few,.,TRBV7-2,CASSLAPFQVYGYTF,TGTGCCAGCAGCTTAGCTCCATTCCAGGTCTATGGCTACACCTTC
TRBJ2-5,many,.,TRBV11-2,CASSLNSRGEETQYF,TGTGCCAGCAGCTTAAATAGTCGGGGAGAAGAGACCCAGTACTTC
TRBJ2-7,few,TRBD1,TRBV7-2,CASSPNGQGGLVGYF,TGTGCCAGCAGCCCCAACGGACAGGGGGGGCTTGTAGGGTACTTC
TRBJ2-7,.,.,TRBV4-1,CASSQAPAGQSYEQYF,TGCGCCAGCAGCCAAGCCCCAGCAGGACAGTCCTACGAGCAGTACTTC
TRBJ1-1,many,.,TRBV7-2,CASSLVEWTEAFF,TGTGCCAGCAGCTTAGTGGAATGGACTGAAGCTTTCTTT
TRBJ2-7,few,.,TRBV6-5,CASSYSQSSSYEQYF,TGTGCCAGCAGTTACTCCCAGTCAAGCTCCTACGAGCAGTACTTC
TRBJ1-3,.,.,TRBV30,CAWSVGGDTIYF,TGTGCCTGGAGTGTTGGGGGGGACACCATATATTTT
TRBJ2-7,.,TRBD1,TRBV19,CASLGQGSNEQYF,TGTGCCAGTTTGGGACAGGGAAGCAACGAGCAGTACTTC
TRBJ1-1,.,TRBD1,TRBV5-4,CASSLGPGQGNTEAFF,TGTGCCAGCAGCTTAGGCCCCGGACAGGGGAACACTGAAGCTTTCTTT
TRBJ2-5,few,TRBD1,TRBV5-1,CASSPDSGTGEEETQYF,TGCGCCAGCAGCCCCGACTCCGGGACAGGGGAAGAAGAGACCCAGTACTTC
TRBJ2-1,.,.,TRBV6-5,CASSSPTAPNEQFF,TGTGCCAGCAGTTCTCCGACAGCTCCGAATGAGCAGTTCTTC
TRBJ1-6,many,TRBD1,TRBV7-9,CASRPDRGEMDNSPLHF,TGTGCCAGCAGGCCGGACAGGGGAGAGATGGATAATTCACCCCTCCACTTT
TRBJ2-7,.,.,TRBV29-1,CSVELSRQRYF,TGCAGCGTTGAACTGAGCAGACAAAGGTACTTC
TRBJ2-7,many,.,TRBV2,CASSAPSRGYEQYF,TGTGCCAGCAGCGCTCCCTCTAGGGGCTACGAGCAGTACTTC
TRBJ1-6,many,.,TRBV7-9,CASSLGWGRSPLHF,TGTGCCAGCAGCTTGGGTTGGGGTCGCTCACCCCTCCACTTT
TRBJ2-7,many,TRBD1,TRBV27,CASSFYGQGDEQYF,TGTGCCAGCAGTTTCTACGGACAGGGGGACGAGCAGTACTTC
TRBJ2-1,.,.,TRBV28,CASSLRGREQFF,TGTGCCAGCAGTTTGAGGGGAAGGGAGCAGTTCTTC
TRBJ2-3,.,TRBD2,TRBV9,CASSPSGRASDTQYF,TGTGCCAGCAGCCCTAGCGGGAGGGCCTCCGATACGCAGTATTTT
TRBJ1-1,few,.,TRBV5-1,CASSLGDVATEAFF,TGCGCCAGCAGCTTGGGGGACGTGGCCACTGAAGCTTTCTTT
TRBJ1-2,many,.,TRBV28,CVCGGPNYGYTF,TGTGTCTGCGGCGGACCTAACTATGGCTACACCTTC
TRBJ2-5,many,.,TRBV7-3,CASSLEGTGKETQYF,TGTGCCAGCAGCTTAGAGGGAACTGGGAAAGAGACCCAGTACTTC
TRBJ1-5,many,.,TRBV11-2,CASSTYAGQPQHF,TGTGCCAGCAGCACCTACGCAGGACAGCCCCAGCATTTT
TRBJ1-1,few,TRBD1,TRBV9,CASSPPGQGATEAFF,TGTGCCAGCAGCCCCCCAGGACAGGGGGCGACTGAAGCTTTCTTT
TRBJ1-2,.,.,TRBV14,CASSQGRYLPYGYTF,TGTGCCAGCAGCCAAGGGCGGTACCTTCCTTATGGCTACACCTTC
TRBJ2-2,.,.,TRBV6-1,CASSSRGDGELFF,TGTGCCAGCAGCTCTCGCGGAGACGGGGAGCTGTTTTTT
TRBJ1-4,few,.,TRBV29-1,CSVEVPANEKLFF,TGCAGCGTTGAAGTACCCGCTAATGAAAAACTGTTTTTT
TRBJ1-5,many,.,TRBV2,CASSEALRTARQPQHF,TGTGCCAGCAGTGAAGCGCTTCGCACAGCGAGACAGCCCCAGCATTTT
TRBJ1-1,many,.,TRBV28,CASSFFRREGDTEAFF,TGTGCCAGCAGTTTTTTTCGGAGGGAGGGGGACACTGAAGCTTTCTTT
TRBJ1-5,few,.,TRBV6-5,CASSLLGISNQPQHF,TGTGCCAGCAGTTTGTTGGGGATTAGCAATCAGCCCCAGCATTTT
TRBJ1-2,.,.,TRBV4-3,CASSPLRADYGYTF,TGCGCCAGCAGCCCGTTGCGGGCCGACTATGGCTACACCTTC
TRBJ2-5,many,TRBD1,TRBV28,CASISQTGVGETQYF,TGTGCCAGCATTAGCCAAACAGGGGTCGGAGAGACCCAGTACTTC
TRBJ2-7,.,TRBD2,TRBV7-2,CASSLGTSGNLYEQYF,TGTGCCAGCAGCTTAGGGACTAGCGGAAACCTCTACGAGCAGTACTTC
TRBJ1-1,.,.,TRBV6-1,CASRLVMEMNTEAFF,TGTGCCAGCAGATTGGTGATGGAGATGAACACTGAAGCTTTCTTT
TRBJ1-1,many,.,TRBV7-2,CASSGTGFMNTEAFF,TGTGCCAGCAGCGGAACAGGGTTCATGAACACTGAAGCTTTCTTT
TRBJ2-1,.,.,TRBV28,CASSGGLDEQFF,TGTGCCAGCAGTGGGGGTCTTGATGAGCAGTTCTTC
TRBJ1-5,many,TRBD1,TRBV2,CASSGTGGLSNQPQHF,TGTGCCAGCAGTGGAACAGGGGGCTTAAGTAATCAGCCCCAGCATTTT
TRBJ1-2,many,.,TRBV7-2,CASTGTTNYGYTF,TGTGCCAGCACAGGGACAACTAACTATGGCTACACCTTC
TRBJ2-7,many,TRBD2,TRBV29-1,CSVGSGSSEQYF,TGCAGCGTTGGTAGCGGGAGTAGCGAGCAGTACTTC
TRBJ2-5,many,TRBD1,TRBV11-2,CASSPRQGDGETQYF,TGTGCCAGCAGCCCACGACAGGGGGATGGGGAGACCCAGTACTTC
TRBJ2-7,many,TRBD2,TRBV11-3,CASSLTAGGKQYF,TGTGCCAGCAGCTTAACAGCGGGAGGGAAGCAGTACTTC
TRBJ2-1,.,.,TRBV12-3/TRBV12-4,CASRPSLINEQFF,TGTGCCAGCAGACCTTCTCTAATCAATGAGCAGTTCTTC
TRBJ1-1,.,.,TRBV20-1,CSASNSTGNTEAFF,TGCAGTGCTAGTAATTCTACAGGGAACACTGAAGCTTTCTTT
TRBJ2-3,.,TRBD2,TRBV3-1,CASSQSDGTSLYTQYF,TGTGCCAGCAGCCAATCCGACGGGACTAGTTTGTATACGCAGTATTTT
TRBJ2-7,.,TRBD2,TRBV2,CASSGLAGGEYEQYF,TGTGCCAGCAGTGGACTAGCGGGAGGAGAATACGAGCAGTACTTC
TRBJ1-2,many,.,TRBV6-5,CASSYLWQGEVDGYTF,TGTGCCAGCAGTTACCTGTGGCAGGGTGAAGTCGATGGCTACACCTTC
TRBJ1-1,few,.,TRBV27,CASTAPPGTEAFF,TGTGCCAGCACGGCCCCGCCCGGCACTGAAGCTTTCTTT